The T cell receptor (beta chain) under discussion was sequenced for a study of radiation and T cells in renal cell carcinoma. The wider study: Nephrectomy followed 15 Gy stereotactic body radiation by 4 weeks.

General study points: In blood, top tumor clones expanded by 2 weeks, shrinking by 4.

TCRdb keeps only in-frame clones here, not all; method: immunoSEQ multiplex PCR. There are about 130,000 clones in the sample; about 81% occur only once, and 1.9% lies in the top ten. Trimming took off 3 bases at V and 9 bases at J, with 21 bases between the two ends. The CDR3 length is 16 residues. Looked up from germline, CDR1 is MNHNS and CDR2 is SASEGT. The time point here: blood 2 weeks post-SBRT. Regarding treatment: 15 Gy SBRT to primary tumor, nephrectomy 4 weeks later. Comments on this clone: Its antigen is undetermined.

The genes are TRBV6-1 and TRBJ1-5; possibly TRBD1 for D (6 bases). The material sequenced was blood, taken from a patient whose treatment included radiotherapy and nephrectomy. This sequence originates from a woman aged 60-70 years with renal cell carcinoma. DNA for the CDR3: TGTGCCAGCAGTGATTCAAGTGGGGCGGGGGCTTGGCCCCAGCATTTT. It codes for CASSDSSGAGAWPQHF.